Reported below is one T cell receptor beta chain. The antigen remains unidentified. A single record per CDR3 protein comes from TCRdb applying MiXCR to the 5' RACE reads. The table shows approximately 350,000 distinct CDR3 sequences, with approximately 13% occurring only once. This record belongs to a study of identical twins. Study findings and constraints: Some out-of-frame alpha sequences were shared by twins, and these showed excess low generation probability. Beta out-of-frame sequences showed weaker excess sharing between twins.

V shed 6 bases, J shed 8 bases, and the junction held 27 bases outside the gene matches. The CDR3 is made up of 20 amino acids. Germline lookup yields CDR1 MNHEY and CDR2 SVGEGT. The sample was also reused in another study, on yellow fever vaccine responses in identical twins.

This chain joins TRBV6-2 or TRBV6-3 and TRBJ2-1; TRBD1 aligns across 8 bases. Sequences were obtained from CD8+ T cells sorted from blood. This clonotype was sampled from a woman aged 18-29 years in good health. The DNA for the CDR3 is TGTGCCAGCAGGCCACAGACAGGGGCGTTGGGCGTAAGACTCCCGGATGAGCAGTTCTTC. Amino acid sequence: CASRPQTGALGVRLPDEQFF.